One and the same sample provided the 31 T cell receptor beta chains below, sequenced in a study of blood T cell repertoires in COVID-19. Clones were read by immunoSEQ multiplex PCR, and TCRdb kept only the in-frame ones, dropping some. The data show a few hundred thousand clones, 70% to 90% seen once. Sequences were obtained from peripheral blood. The receptors come from a woman in her fifties or sixties who had recovered from COVID-19.

This chain joins TRBV9 and TRBJ2-1; 7 nucleotides align to TRBD2. The CDR3 totals 17 residues. Germline loops: CDR1 SGDLS, CDR2 YYNGEE. V was pared by 0 bases and J by 0 bases, with 6 bases of the junction left unmatched. As DNA, the CDR3 is TGTGCCAGCAGCGTAGTCGGGGGGAAGAGCTCCTACAATGAGCAGTTCTTC. It is translated as CASSVVGGKSSYNEQFF. The full variable domain, in which reference TRBV9 and TRBJ2-1 provide the parts outside the CDR3, is DSGVTQTPKHLITATGQRVTLRCSPRSGDLSVYWYQQSLDQGLQFLIQYYNGEERAKGNILERFSAQQFPDLHSELNLSSLELGDSALYFCASSVVGGKSSYNEQFFGPGTRLTVL.

The chain joins TRBV6-1 to TRBJ1-2, with 7 bases fitting TRBD1. CDR1 and CDR2 (germline): MNHNS, SASEGT. V was pared by 2 bases and J by 7 bases, with 4 bases of the junction left unmatched. The CDR3 covers 13 residues. CDR3 amino acids: CASSETQGIGYTF. In DNA, the CDR3 is TGTGCCAGCAGTGAAACACAGGGGATTGGCTACACCTTC.

V and J are TRBV19 and TRBJ2-2; the match to TRBD1 covers 12 bases. The CDR3 has 16 residues. CDR1 and CDR2 from the germline V gene are LNHDA and SQIVND (reference sequence). Trimming at V came to 4 bases and at J to 8 bases, leaving 8 bases not matched to a gene. This chain's CDR3 is CASSKLGQGAAGELFF. The CDR3 DNA reads as TGTGCCAGTAGTAAACTGGGACAGGGGGCGGCTGGGGAGCTGTTTTTT.

This chain uses TRBV6-5 with TRBJ2-2; TRBD2 is a possible D gene (6 bases). V lost 7 bases and J 4 bases, leaving 7 bases between the germline ends. Germline V CDR1 and CDR2: MNHEY, SVGAGI. The length of the CDR3 is 12 residues. The CDR3 nucleotides read TGTGCCAGCACCGGGGGCACCGGGGAGCTGTTTTTT. The encoded protein is CASTGGTGELFF.

The chain uses TRBV6-5 and TRBJ2-7; TRBD1 matches 10 bases. The CDR3 consists of 14 residues. J was trimmed by 3 bases and V by 7 bases; bases with no gene match: 6. Germline V gene sequence: CDR1 MNHEY, CDR2 SVGAGI. CDR3 loop: CASIQRTGGYEQYF. In nucleotides, the CDR3 is TGTGCCAGCATCCAAAGGACAGGGGGCTACGAGCAGTACTTC.

Comment on this clone: This specimen includes other DNA sequences encoding the same CDR3. J is TRBJ1-1 and V is TRBV10-3; the D gene is possibly TRBD1 (5 bases). CDR3 length equals 13 residues. Germline V gene sequence: CDR1 ENHRY, CDR2 SYGVKD. V was cut by 3 bases and J by 3 bases, with 8 bases left in between. In DNA form, the CDR3 reads TGTGCCATCAGTGAACGGGGGGACACTGAAGCTTTCTTT. It specifies CAISERGDTEAFF.

This rearrangement joins TRBV18 to TRBJ1-6; no reliable D call. CDR3 length: 15 amino acids. V was trimmed by 4 bases and J by 7 bases, leaving 14 bases between them. CDR1 and CDR2 (germline): KGHSH, LQKENI. The CDR3 DNA follows: TGTGCCAGCTCACGAGCGGGGATCCTAAATTCACCCCTCCACTTT. Translation gives CASSRAGILNSPLHF.

The J gene is TRBJ2-3, the V gene TRBV5-1, with 9 bases matching TRBD1. V lost 2 bases to trimming and J lost 1 base; unmatched junction nucleotides: 8. The germline V gene encodes CDR1 SGHRS and CDR2 YFSETQ. The CDR3 runs 17 residues. The CDR3 DNA is TGCGCCAGCAGCTTATTCTCACAGGGGGCCGGCACAGATACGCAGTATTTT. The encoded protein is CASSLFSQGAGTDTQYF.

The chain recombines TRBV19 with TRBJ1-5; D possibly corresponds to TRBD1 (6 bases). CDR1 and CDR2 (germline): LNHDA, SQIVND (reference sequence). V was trimmed by 6 bases and J by 7 bases, leaving 13 bases between them. CDR3 length equals 13 residues. Here the CDR3 reads CASRPDRRQPQHF. For the CDR3, the DNA is TGTGCCAGTAGACCCGACAGGCGCCAGCCCCAGCATTTT.

The rearrangement joins TRBV21-1 to TRBJ1-5. TRBV21-1 is annotated as a pseudogene. The CDR3 consists of 16 residues. This CDR3 is CASSKVIGRGNQPQHF. The CDR3 DNA follows: TGTGCCAGCAGCAAAGTCATTGGGAGGGGAAATCAGCCCCAGCATTTT.

The genes are TRBV10-1 and TRBJ2-3; TRBD2 matches at 7 bases. With V trimmed by 10 bases and J by 2 bases, 18 bases remained unmatched. This CDR3 is 17 amino acids long. Germline assignment: CDR1 WNHNN and CDR2 SYGVQD (reference sequence). The CDR3 bases are TGCGCCAACGTCCGGGAGGTCGGGCCGGGGAACACAGATACGCAGTATTTT. Its protein product is CANVREVGPGNTDTQYF.

V is TRBV9 and J is TRBJ1-1; D call uncertain. This CDR3 has 13 amino acids. Trimming removed 0 bases from V and 2 bases from J, with 5 bases in between. Germline values: CDR1 SGDLS, CDR2 YYNGEE. This CDR3 is CASSVGANTEAFF. In nucleotides, the CDR3 is TGTGCCAGCAGCGTAGGAGCCAACACTGAAGCTTTCTTT.

The V call is TRBV27, the J call TRBJ2-3, with 9 nucleotides matching TRBD2. Germline values: CDR1 MNHEY, CDR2 SMNVEV (reference sequence). The CDR3 runs to 16 residues. Trimming took 8 bases from V and 2 from J; bases not matched to a gene: 11. This CDR3 is CASYRASGTTTDTQYF. The CDR3 nucleotides are TGTGCCAGCTACAGGGCTAGCGGGACCACCACAGATACGCAGTATTTT.

The chain couples TRBV2 to TRBJ2-5; 8 bases are a match to TRBD2. The CDR3 contains 14 residues. V gave up 9 bases and J gave up 5 bases; unmatched junction bases: 11. From germline, CDR1 is SNHLY and CDR2 FYNNEI. The CDR3 sequence: CASPRKLAGETQYF. CDR3 coding DNA: TGTGCCAGTCCAAGGAAGTTAGCGGGGGAGACCCAGTACTTC.

CDR3 nucleotides: TGTGCCAGCAGCTCCCCCGGCAGGGCCGGTGGCTACACCTTC. This codes for CASSSPGRAGGYTF. V usage is TRBV5-4 and J usage is TRBJ1-2; a weak D match, TRBD1 (5 bases). Per germline, CDR1 SGHNT and CDR2 YYREEE (reference sequence). V lost 3 bases and J lost 7, with 16 bases in between. The CDR3 contains 14 residues.

The chain joins TRBV4-2 to TRBJ2-1, with TRBD2 matching over 13 bases. The V gene end was trimmed by 3 bases and the J gene end by 5 bases; junction bases not matched to a gene: 1. Germline V gene sequence: CDR1 LGHNA, CDR2 YNFKEQ. This CDR3 comprises 15 residues. Here the CDR3 reads CASSQGTSGDNEQFF. In nucleotides, the CDR3 is TGTGCCAGCAGCCAGGGGACTAGCGGGGACAATGAGCAGTTCTTC.

This chain joins TRBV29-1 and TRBJ2-1, with D possibly TRBD2 on 7 matching bases. V gave up 8 bases and J gave up 3 bases, with 20 bases separating them. Per the germline V gene, CDR1 is SQVTM and CDR2 is ANQGSEA. The CDR3 covers 15 residues. The CDR3 DNA reads TGCAGCCTCCCCGGGGAGGGGGACAACTACAATGAGCAGTTCTTC. This codes for CSLPGEGDNYNEQFF.

The J gene is TRBJ2-5, the V gene TRBV5-1; the D gene is possibly TRBD1 (6 bases). Germline-derived CDR1 and CDR2 are SGHRS and YFSETQ. The CDR3 contains 14 residues. V was pared by 2 bases and J by 3 bases, with 11 bases between. CDR3 DNA: TGCGCCAGCAGCTTTGGGACACCAGAAGAGACCCAGTACTTC. Translating it yields CASSFGTPEETQYF.

The rearrangement joins TRBV5-4 to TRBJ1-2; D may be TRBD1 (6 bases). The length of the CDR3 is 13 residues. Germline V gene lookup returns CDR1 SGHNT and CDR2 YYREEE (reference sequence). Between the trimmed V and J ends, which lost 4 bases and 4 bases, there was a span of 11 bases. The CDR3 is CASSRTDLYGYTF. CDR3 DNA sequence: TGTGCCAGCAGCCGGACAGACCTCTATGGCTACACCTTC. The entire variable domain, with the rest obtained from reference TRBV5-4 and TRBJ1-2, is as follows: ETGVTQSPTHLIKTRGQQVTLRCSSQSGHNTVSWYQQALGQGPQFIFQYYREEENGRGNFPPRFSGLQFPNYSSELNVNALELDDSALYLCASSRTDLYGYTFGSGTRLTVV.

The chain joins TRBV30 to TRBJ1-2; perhaps TRBD1 as D (5 bases). Per the germline V gene, CDR1 is GTSNPN and CDR2 is SVGIG (reference sequence). The CDR3 loop spans 15 amino acids. V lost 4 bases and J lost 5, with 20 bases in between. CDR3: CAWTALGQGIYGYTF. The CDR3, as DNA: TGTGCCTGGACGGCCCTAGGGCAGGGAATTTATGGCTACACCTTC.

The genes are TRBV14 and TRBJ1-2, with TRBD1 identical over 10 bases. Germline V gene sequence: CDR1 SGHDN, CDR2 FVKESK. The CDR3 is 16 amino acids. The trim removed 0 bases at V and 3 bases at J, leaving 4 bases unmatched. The DNA of the CDR3 is TGTGCCAGCAGCCAAGATCCTGGACAGGGGGACTATGGCTACACCTTC. Its translation: CASSQDPGQGDYGYTF.

The rearrangement uses TRBV28 and TRBJ2-1, with 9 bases lining up with TRBD2. The CDR3 is made up of 13 amino acids. The germline CDR1 and CDR2 sequences are MDHEN and SYDVKM. The V gene end was trimmed by 5 bases and the J gene end by 10 bases; junction bases not matched to a gene: 6. CDR3: CASSALAGREQFF. The CDR3 DNA is TGTGCCAGCAGTGCGCTAGCGGGACGGGAGCAGTTCTTC. The full variable domain, rest sourced from reference TRBV28 and TRBJ2-1, is DVKVTQSSRYLVKRTGEKVFLECVQDMDHENMFWYRQDPGLGLRLIYFSYDVKMKEKGDIPEGYSVSREKKERFSLILESASTNQTSMYLCASSALAGREQFFGPGTRLTVL.

The chain employs TRBV19 and TRBJ1-5; 11 positions match TRBD1. Per germline, CDR1 LNHDA and CDR2 SQIVND (reference sequence). This CDR3 comprises 15 residues. The V segment lost 8 bases and the J segment 6 bases; nucleotides outside the gene matches: 9. CDR3: CASGSGQGEGQPQHF. CDR3 sequence (DNA): TGTGCCAGTGGTTCGGGACAGGGGGAGGGTCAGCCCCAGCATTTT.

The rearrangement uses TRBV11-2 and TRBJ2-1; perhaps TRBD2 as D (6 bases). Germline V CDR1 and CDR2: SGHAT, FQNNGV. Trimming shortened V by 3 bases and J by 7 bases, and 10 bases separated the two germline ends. This CDR3 contains 13 residues. The CDR3 DNA reads TGTGCCAGCAGCTTGGGAAGCGGGAATGAGCAGTTCTTC. As protein: CASSLGSGNEQFF.

The V gene is TRBV6-5, the J gene TRBJ2-7; perhaps TRBD2 as D (5 bases). Per the germline V gene, CDR1 is MNHEY and CDR2 is SVGAGI. Deletions cut 7 bases from V and 0 bases from J, with 13 bases between. The CDR3 contains 14 residues. CDR3 sequence: CASIPPGNSYEQYF. As DNA, the CDR3 is TGTGCCAGCATTCCGCCCGGGAACTCCTACGAGCAGTACTTC.

The chain carries TRBV15 and TRBJ2-7; maybe TRBD2 (6 bases). V gave up 1 base and J gave up 1 base, with 14 bases separating them. The length of the CDR3 is 16 residues. The V gene's germline CDR1 is LNHNV and CDR2 YYDKDF (reference sequence). The CDR3 sequence: CATSRATEAGSYEQYF. In nucleotides, the CDR3 is TGTGCCACCAGCAGAGCCACCGAGGCGGGATCCTACGAGCAGTACTTC.

The chain combines TRBV12-5 with TRBJ1-6; D may be TRBD1 (6 bases). CDR1 and CDR2 from the germline V gene are LGHNT and FRNRAP. Trimming took off 10 bases at V and 17 bases at J, with 18 bases between the two ends. This CDR3 is 11 amino acids long. In DNA, the CDR3 is TGTGCTATCAGGGGAGCGGTTCCGATCCACTTT. Protein product: CAIRGAVPIHF.

The V and J genes are TRBV11-2 and TRBJ1-6; D gene unclear. The V end lost 2 bases, the J end lost 0 bases, and 14 bases lay between the germline ends. The length of the CDR3 is 18 residues. Germline values: CDR1 SGHAT, CDR2 FQNNGV. This chain's CDR3 is CASSLTLMTSSYNSPLHF. DNA of the CDR3: TGTGCCAGCAGCTTAACACTAATGACGAGCTCCTATAATTCACCCCTCCACTTT.

The chain employs TRBV29-1 and TRBJ1-3; TRBD1 matches 7 bases. V trimming: 5 bases; J trimming: 3 bases; junction bases outside the gene matches: 7. The CDR3 length is 14 residues. Germline values: CDR1 SQVTM, CDR2 ANQGSEA. The CDR3 protein is CSVLPTGDGNTIYF. CDR3 in DNA: TGCAGCGTTCTACCCACAGGGGATGGAAACACCATATATTTT.

V and J are TRBV5-4 and TRBJ1-2, with 9 bases matching TRBD1. The CDR3 is 15 residues long. V shed 3 bases, J shed 2 bases, and the junction held 5 bases outside the gene matches. In germline, CDR1 is SGHNT, CDR2 YYREEE (reference sequence). The DNA for the CDR3 is TGTGCCAGCAGCTGGGGAGGACAGGGGAACTATGGCTACACCTTC. Protein: CASSWGGQGNYGYTF.

The rearrangement uses TRBV5-1 and TRBJ1-1; D is undetermined. The germline V and J ends were trimmed by 6 bases and 1 base, with 10 bases remaining between them. The CDR3 extends over 13 amino acids. The germline V gene encodes CDR1 SGHRS and CDR2 YFSETQ. CDR3 coding DNA: TGCGCCAGCATGGCGGCGCGGAACACTGAAGCTTTCTTT. Translated: CASMAARNTEAFF.